This T cell receptor beta chain comes out of a study of T cells in Graves' hyperthyroidism and ophthalmopathy (dated by TCRdb to between 2018 and 2021). Regarding the study in general: Peripheral blood samples were taken at initial diagnosis, before any treatment was given. A discovery cohort of 95 to 100 patients, roughly 45 with Graves' ophthalmopathy and 55 to 65 with stable Graves' hyperthyroidism, was used to find distinguishing TCR V-J signatures. Whether ophthalmopathy could be predicted prospectively was tested in an independent validation cohort made up of 18 hyperthyroidism patients plus 17 patients who later progressed to ophthalmopathy. The 100 discovery patients were randomly divided into training and test sets at a 7:3 ratio. In six Graves' hyperthyroidism patients, the study also compared T-cell repertoires from thyroid tissue with T-cell repertoires from blood. After sampling, hyperthyroidism patients received methimazole starting at 30 mg daily, and ophthalmopathy patients received high-dose intravenous methylprednisolone. The paper reports TCR Vbeta CDR3 sequencing of 140 or so peripheral blood samples: fewer than 50 ophthalmopathy, roughly 80 hyperthyroidism and 17 progressor patients. What the work shows at the level of the full study, not this receptor alone: Sample size was not statistically predetermined, and investigators were not blinded to group allocation. During validation, the model predicted progression to ophthalmopathy a median of about 6.3 months ahead of onset, with roughly 65% sensitivity and more than 72% specificity. Most expanded thyroid clonotypes (frequency above 0.001) were also found in blood, which suggests that blood repertoires may mirror thyroid immune responses. Ophthalmopathy was separated from stable hyperthyroidism by a 13 V-J signature model, with around 90% sensitivity and 81% to 82% specificity obtained in cross-validation and 80%/75% obtained in testing.

In its sample, this clonotype was seen a few times. Its cognate antigen has yet to be identified. One end of the junction varies from germline; a read error may be responsible. The TCR beta CDR3 regions were amplified from the RNA transcripts. The first round of RT-PCR for the TCR CDR3 was performed with the HTBI primer set and the Qiagen OneStep RT-PCR kit. Libraries were constructed in a second round of multiplex PCR, after which size selection and purification were carried out. Sequencing of the libraries was done on an Illumina HiSeq2000 using paired-end 100 bp reads. The source study handled its data this way. SOAPnuke was used to process the raw data, removing reads that contained adapters or uncalled bases, had a mean Phred below 15, or lacked an exact match to the constant primer or identifier. High-quality paired reads were merged with COPE v1.2.5, and unique nucleotide sequences were defined as clonotypes. MiTCR v1.1 was used to align the clonotypes against IMGT TRBV, TRBD and TRBJ reference segments. The analysis included only V-J combinations with a frequency above 0.0001, which together covered around 99% of the repertoires. The TCS score was defined as the ratio of F50 (clonal expansion) to E x V (chaos), calculated using BLOSUM62-based TCRdist between CDR3 peptides within each V-J. Welch's t-statistics and random forest reduced 450 to 600 V-J features to some 14, which were used in a naive Bayes classifier (R e1071). TCRdb itself trimmed the public reads at Q25 with fastp, ran MiXCR and retained productive beta chains. Rows with one shared CDR3 protein collapse into an entry with the most common genes and DNA. It is TCRdb's table, rather than the study itself, that gives the V and J calls and clone size. The sample table holds 400,000 to 500,000 distinct CDR3 sequences, of which roughly an eighth were seen once. The top ten clones comprise approximately 5.3% of the sample.

Graves' hyperthyroidism was defined as stable when no progression to ophthalmopathy occurred over 18 months of follow-up. Hyperthyroidism patients were newly diagnosed, with disease duration under 2 months, and aged 18 to 65 years. Exclusion was applied to patients with uncontrolled infections, other autoimmune diseases, pregnancy or lactation. Diagnoses were based on clinical symptoms, serum thyroxine and TRAb, thyroid ultrasound and orbital computed tomography. PBMCs were isolated from approximately 10 ml of fresh peripheral blood by Ficoll-Paque density gradient centrifugation. Trizol reagent was used to extract total RNA, and RNA quality was then checked on an Agilent 2100 Bioanalyzer. CDR1 SSHAT and CDR2 FNYEAQ are derived from the germline V gene (reference sequence). The CDR3 sequence holds 14 residues, the cysteine and phenylalanine included. Only CDR3 DNA remains: 42 bases, in frame from the first base.

This receptor was taken from a woman between 18 and 29 years old with Graves' hyperthyroidism. The V and J genes are TRBV7-7 and TRBJ2-5, with no reliable assignment of the D segment. The sample comprised blood. The DNA reads TGTGCTAGCAGCTCCGGAGTGGGTCAAGAGACCCAGTACTTC. This sequence encodes CASSSGVGQETQYF.